These 14 T cell receptor delta chains were all obtained from the same sample, sequenced in a study of gammadelta T cells in human blood. TCRdb redid clone calling on the RT-PCR reads using CATT. The table records roughly 800 delta-chain clones, 11% to 15% of them present only once. Specimen: non-Vgamma9Vdelta2 gamma-delta T cells from fetal blood. These receptors were collected from a human fetus.

Judged by abundance, this clone is large. The chain uses TRDV2 and TRDJ1, with 11 bases aligning to TRDD3. The CDR3 covers 15 residues. V dropped 3 bases and J dropped 0; count of bases not matched to a gene: 2. Germline V CDR1 and CDR2: GEAIGNYY, EKD. The CDR3: CACDWGIRYTDKLIF. The CDR3 nucleotides are TGTGCCTGTGACTGGGGGATACGATACACCGATAAACTCATCTTT.

Remarks on this clone: A far larger clone is only one base removed, so a read error is likely. This chain joins TRDV1 and TRDJ2, with 10 bases matching TRDD3. J lost 0 bases, V lost 0 bases, and 19 bases had no gene match. CDR1 TSWWSYY and CDR2 QGS come from the germline V gene. This CDR3 has 23 amino acids. The DNA of the CDR3 is TGTGCTCTTGGGGAACTAGCCCGCGGGGATGGGGGGATACGTCGGGCTTTGACAGCACAACTCTTCTTT. It codes for CALGELARGDGGIRRALTAQLFF.

This clone was seen a few times. A read error is the likely source, as a far larger clone sits one nucleotide away. The chain employs TRDV3 and TRDJ2; 7 positions match TRDD3. Germline values: CDR1 TVYSNPD, CDR2 GDNSRS (reference sequence). The CDR3 length is 12 residues. This chain's CDR3 is CAFGGLTAQRFF. In nucleotides, the CDR3 is TGTGCCTTTGGGGGATTGACAGCACAACGCTTCTTT.

By its share, this clone is medium-sized. The rearrangement links TRDV1 to TRDJ1; 9 bases fit TRDD2. Unmatched junction bases numbered 11, after V lost 3 bases and J lost 0 bases. The germline V gene encodes CDR1 TSWWSYY and CDR2 QGS. The CDR3 loop spans 18 amino acids. The CDR3, as DNA: TGTGCTCTTGGGGATCGGGCCTTCCTACGCTCGTACACCGATAAACTCATCTTT. Amino acid sequence: CALGDRAFLRSYTDKLIF.

This clone is deemed large. This chain joins TRDV2 and TRDJ3, with D tentatively TRDD3 (6 bases). The CDR3 spans 17 residues. Between the trimmed V and J ends, which lost 3 bases and 0 bases, there was a span of 11 bases. Per germline, CDR1 GEAIGNYY and CDR2 EKD. The CDR3 here is CACDWGPLSWDTRQMFF. The DNA of the CDR3 is TGTGCCTGTGACTGGGGGCCCCTCTCCTGGGACACCCGACAGATGTTTTTC.

Comments on this clone: A far larger clone is just one base off, so this is likely a read error. The chain combines TRDV2 with TRDJ1; 8 bases map to TRDD3. TCRdb records no J gene; here it was assigned by comparing the DNA to germline. Germline V gene lookup returns CDR1 GEAIGNYY and CDR2 EKD. The CDR3 runs to 14 residues. In nucleotides, the CDR3 is TGTGCATGTGACACGGGGGATAGCACCGATAAACTCATCTTT. Residues: CACDTGDSTDKLIF.

In regard to this clone: A single base is all that separates this from a far larger clone, so a read error is likely. V and J are TRDV2 and TRDJ3, with 9 nucleotides matching TRDD3. Assignment of the J gene here rests on matching the DNA to germline, because TCRdb gives none. The CDR3 totals 17 residues. V was pared by 3 bases and J by 2 bases, with 4 bases of the junction left unmatched. The germline V gene has CDR1 GEAIGNYY and CDR2 EKD. CDR3 in amino acids: CACDWGYATWDTRQMFF. CDR3 bases: TGTGCCTGTGACTGGGGATACGCGACCTGGGACACCCGACAGATGTTTTTC.

This clone was observed a handful of times. A read error may be the cause here, since a much bigger clone is one base away. The J gene is TRDJ3, the V gene TRDV2; 7 bases line up with TRDD3. CDR1 is GEAIGNYY, CDR2 EKD, per germline. The CDR3 has 20 residues. V gave up 3 bases and J gave up 0 bases; unmatched junction bases: 13. CDR3 DNA: TGTGCCTGTGACTCCGGAGGTGGGGGACCCAGCTCCTGGGACACCCGACAGATGTTTTTC. Its protein is CACDSGGGGPSSWDTRQMFF.

Points on this clone: A read error is the likely source, as a far larger clone sits one nucleotide away. The chain couples TRDV2 to TRDJ2, with 10 bases matching TRDD3. The J gene, not given by TCRdb, was assigned here from a germline match of the nucleotide sequence. The CDR3 is 19 amino acids. Germline loops: CDR1 GEAIGNYY, CDR2 EKD. CDR3 nucleotide sequence: TGTGCCTTTGACACCGAGAGACTGGGGGATTCGGGGGTGACAGCACAACTCTTCTTT. It is translated as CAFDTERLGDSGVTAQLFF.

This clone is large by share. Within the sample, other DNA sequences also encode this same CDR3. The gene calls are TRDV1 and TRDJ1, with 8 bases matching TRDD3. The CDR3 runs to 19 residues. Trimming cost V 4 bases and J 0 bases; bases outside gene matches: 16. Germline V gene data show CDR1 as TSWWSYY and CDR2 as QGS. This CDR3 is CALGGLKSRGYYYTDKLIF. DNA for the CDR3: TGTGCTCTTGGGGGATTGAAGAGTAGGGGATACTACTACACCGATAAACTCATCTTT.

In this sample, this clone turned up a few times. A much larger clone lies a single base off, so this may be a read error. V is TRDV3 and J is TRDJ2, with D possibly being TRDD2 (5 bases). This CDR3 region has 14 residues. Germline V gives CDR1 TVYSNPD, CDR2 GDNSRS (reference sequence). V was clipped by 3 bases and J by 7 bases, with 18 bases between them. The CDR3 is CAFTTPYSIAQLFF. The CDR3 coding sequence is TGTGCCTTCACAACACCCTACTCAATAGCACAACTCTTCTTT.

This clone was seen more than once but under ten times. This chain joins TRDV1 and TRDJ2; possibly TRDD2 or TRDD3 for D (5 bases each). This CDR3 is built from 20 residues. CDR1 is TSWWSYY, CDR2 QGS, per germline. V lost 2 bases and J lost 4, with 26 bases in between. CDR3 residues: CALGEERTYPLTGPTAQLFF. The CDR3 DNA reads as TGTGCTCTTGGGGAAGAAAGGACCTACCCCCTTACTGGTCCGACAGCACAACTCTTCTTT.

This clone has only a few counts. A read error may be the cause here, since a much bigger clone is one base away. The genes are TRDV3 and TRDJ1; 7 positions agree with TRDD3. Losses at the gene ends were 3 bases for V and 4 bases for J; bases not matched to a gene: 11. Germline lookup yields CDR1 TVYSNPD and CDR2 GDNSRS (reference sequence). The CDR3 contains 14 residues. The CDR3 region is CAFLPGDYNDKLIF. CDR3 in DNA: TGTGCCTTCCTCCCGGGGGATTACAACGATAAACTCATCTTT.

V is TRDV2 and J is TRDJ3, with TRDD3 matching 13 bases. V trimming: 0 bases; J trimming: 3 bases; junction bases outside the gene matches: 7. The germline V gene encodes CDR1 GEAIGNYY and CDR2 EKD. This CDR3 spans 20 amino acids. The CDR3 DNA is TGTGCCTGTGACACCAGTACTGGGGGATACGCACGCTGGGACACCCGACAGATGTTTTTC. Translation gives CACDTSTGGYARWDTRQMFF.